What follows are 8 T cell receptor beta chains derived from one specimen sequenced in a study of blood T cell repertoires in COVID-19. Profiled with immunoSEQ multiplex PCR; TCRdb holds only in-frame clones, not every one. Here the sample spans 300,000 to 400,000 clones, 75% to 90% being singletons. Input material: peripheral blood. Receptors originate from a woman in her 30s with COVID-19, enrolled during active disease.

V is TRBV28 and J is TRBJ2-1; the match to TRBD1 covers 7 bases. CDR1 and CDR2 from the germline V gene are MDHEN and SYDVKM. V gave up 6 bases and J gave up 0 bases; unmatched junction bases: 17. The CDR3 runs 19 residues. CDR3: CASSSASGDQGVSYNEQFF. DNA of the CDR3: TGTGCCAGCAGCTCGGCAAGTGGGGATCAGGGGGTCTCCTACAATGAGCAGTTCTTC.

The V call is TRBV7-9, the J call TRBJ2-7; 10 bases fit TRBD1. V was pared by 6 bases and J by 2 bases, with 7 bases of the junction left unmatched. The CDR3 has 15 amino acids. In germline, CDR1 is SEHNR, CDR2 FQNEAQ (reference sequence). CDR3 loop: CASSFGQGGTYEQYF. The DNA for the CDR3 is TGTGCCAGCAGTTTCGGACAGGGGGGGACCTACGAGCAGTACTTC. The full variable domain, with the rest looked up from reference TRBV7-9 and TRBJ2-7, is DTGVSQNPRHKITKRGQNVTFRCDPISEHNRLYWYRQTLGQGPEFLTYFQNEAQLEKSRLLSDRFSAERPKGSFSTLEIQRTEQGDSAMYLCASSFGQGGTYEQYFGPGTRLTVT.

The rearrangement joins TRBV5-1 to TRBJ2-7, with TRBD2 identical over 11 bases. This CDR3 has 14 amino acids. The germline V gene has CDR1 SGHRS and CDR2 YFSETQ. V lost 4 bases, J lost 2 bases, and 2 bases stayed unmatched. The CDR3 DNA reads TGCGCCAGCAGCCAGGGACTAGCGGCCTACGAGCAGTACTTC. It translates to CASSQGLAAYEQYF.

The chain couples TRBV6-5 to TRBJ1-6, with 7 nucleotides matching TRBD1. Germline trimming cut 2 bases from V and 7 bases from J; bases unmatched to any gene: 8. Germline V gives CDR1 MNHEY, CDR2 SVGAGI. The CDR3 is 16 residues long. This CDR3 is CASSYRQGRGNSPLHF. The CDR3, as DNA: TGTGCCAGCAGTTACCGACAGGGTCGGGGCAATTCACCCCTCCACTTT.

The CDR3 DNA sequence: TGTGCTAGTGGTACCGGACTAGCGGCCACAGATACGCAGTATTTT. It translates to CASGTGLAATDTQYF. The chain couples TRBV12-5 to TRBJ2-3; TRBD2 matches 10 bases. The trim removed 5 bases at V and 2 bases at J, leaving 4 bases unmatched. The CDR3 loop spans 15 amino acids. CDR1 and CDR2 (germline): LGHNT, FRNRAP.

The CDR3 reads CASSGPYSYEQYF. CDR3 coding DNA: TGTGCCAGCAGTGGTCCCTACTCCTACGAGCAGTACTTC. This chain connects TRBV2 to TRBJ2-7; D remains unclear. Trimming left V 4 bases short and J 0 bases short, with 7 bases between. The germline V gene encodes CDR1 SNHLY and CDR2 FYNNEI. The CDR3 contains 13 residues.

The CDR3 nucleotides are TGTGCCAGCAGCAGCGACAGAGAAGCTTTCTTT. Protein product: CASSSDREAFF. This sequence joins TRBV5-6 and TRBJ1-1, with D possibly TRBD1 on 5 matching bases. Germline CDR1 and CDR2: SGHDT and YYEEEE. The CDR3 sequence is 11 residues long. V was cut by 4 bases and J by 8 bases, with 9 bases left in between.

The chain recombines TRBV9 with TRBJ2-3; the match to TRBD1 covers 10 bases. Germline lookup yields CDR1 SGDLS and CDR2 YYNGEE. The V segment lost 0 bases and the J segment 4 bases; nucleotides outside the gene matches: 5. This CDR3 has 16 residues. CDR3 in amino acids: CASSVAGQGGADTQYF. DNA of the CDR3: TGTGCCAGCAGCGTAGCCGGACAGGGGGGTGCAGATACGCAGTATTTT.